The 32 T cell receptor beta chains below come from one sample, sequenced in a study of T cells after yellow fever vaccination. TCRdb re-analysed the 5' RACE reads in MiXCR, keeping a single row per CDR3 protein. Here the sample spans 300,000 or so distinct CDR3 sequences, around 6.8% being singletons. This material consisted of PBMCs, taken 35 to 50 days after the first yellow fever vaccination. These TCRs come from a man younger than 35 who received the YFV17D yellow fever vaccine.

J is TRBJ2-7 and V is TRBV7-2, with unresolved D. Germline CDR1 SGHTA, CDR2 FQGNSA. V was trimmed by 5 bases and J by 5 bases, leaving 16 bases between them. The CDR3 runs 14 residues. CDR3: CASSPRTVIHEQYF. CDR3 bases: TGTGCCAGCAGCCCGAGAACAGTCATCCACGAGCAGTACTTC.

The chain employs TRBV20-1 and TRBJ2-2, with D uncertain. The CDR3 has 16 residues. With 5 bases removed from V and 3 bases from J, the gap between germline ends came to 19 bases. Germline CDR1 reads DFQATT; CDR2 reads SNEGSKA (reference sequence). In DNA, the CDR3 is TGCAGTGCTCCGAACTACGGCTACGAGGACACCGGGGAGCTGTTTTTT. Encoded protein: CSAPNYGYEDTGELFF.

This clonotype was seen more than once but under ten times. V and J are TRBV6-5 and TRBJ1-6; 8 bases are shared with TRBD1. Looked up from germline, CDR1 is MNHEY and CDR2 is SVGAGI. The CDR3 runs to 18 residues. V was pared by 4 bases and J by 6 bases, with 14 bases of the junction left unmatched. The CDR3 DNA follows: TGTGCCAGCAGTTCAACCGCCCCCTCGCAGGGGGCTAATTCACCCCTCCACTTT. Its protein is CASSSTAPSQGANSPLHF.

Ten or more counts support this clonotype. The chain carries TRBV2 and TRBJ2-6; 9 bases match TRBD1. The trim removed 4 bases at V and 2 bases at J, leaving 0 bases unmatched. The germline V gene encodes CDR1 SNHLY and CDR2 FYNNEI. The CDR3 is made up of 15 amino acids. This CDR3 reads CASSGDRAGANVLTF. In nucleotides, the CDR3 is TGTGCCAGCAGTGGGGACAGGGCTGGGGCCAACGTCCTGACTTTC.

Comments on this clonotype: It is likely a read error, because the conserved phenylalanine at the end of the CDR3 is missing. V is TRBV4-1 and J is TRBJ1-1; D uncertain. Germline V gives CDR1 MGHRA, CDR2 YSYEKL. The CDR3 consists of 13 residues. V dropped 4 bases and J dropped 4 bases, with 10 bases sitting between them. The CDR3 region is CASSLFYSTEAFS. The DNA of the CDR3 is TGCGCCAGCAGCCTATTTTATAGCACTGAAGCTTTCTCT.

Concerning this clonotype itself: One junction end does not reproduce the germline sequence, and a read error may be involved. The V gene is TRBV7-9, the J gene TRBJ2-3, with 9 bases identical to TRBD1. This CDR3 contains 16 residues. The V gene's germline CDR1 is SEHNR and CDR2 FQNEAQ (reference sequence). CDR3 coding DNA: TGTGCAAGCAGGGGTGTGGGACAGGGAGGCCCAGATACGCAGTATTTT. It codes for CASRGVGQGGPDTQYF.

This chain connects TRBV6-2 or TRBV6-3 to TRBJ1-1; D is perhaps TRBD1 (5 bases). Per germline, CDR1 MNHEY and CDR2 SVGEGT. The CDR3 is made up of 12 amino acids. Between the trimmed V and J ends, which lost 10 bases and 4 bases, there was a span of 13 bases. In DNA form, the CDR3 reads TGTGCCATCTCCCAGGGACCCACTGAAGCTTTCTTT. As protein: CAISQGPTEAFF.

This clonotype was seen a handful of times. CDR3 sequence (DNA): TGTGCCAGCTCACCGGGCCTCGGAGGCGAGCAGTACTTC. Translation: CASSPGLGGEQYF. V and J are TRBV18 and TRBJ2-7; tentative D call: TRBD2 (5 bases). Trimming shortened V by 3 bases and J by 6 bases, and 12 bases separated the two germline ends. Germline values: CDR1 KGHSH, CDR2 LQKENI. The length of the CDR3 is 13 residues.

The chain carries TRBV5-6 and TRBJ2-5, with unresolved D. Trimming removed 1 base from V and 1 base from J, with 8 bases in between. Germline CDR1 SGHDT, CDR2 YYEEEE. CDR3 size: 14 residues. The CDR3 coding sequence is TGTGCCAGCAGCTTGACGACCACCCAAGAGACCCAGTACTTC. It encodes CASSLTTTQETQYF.

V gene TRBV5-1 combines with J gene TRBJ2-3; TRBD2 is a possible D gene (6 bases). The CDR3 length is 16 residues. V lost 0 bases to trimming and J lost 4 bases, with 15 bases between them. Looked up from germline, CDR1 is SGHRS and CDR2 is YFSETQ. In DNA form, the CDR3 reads TGCGCCAGCAGCTTGGGGGCTAGCGTTCTGTCAGATACGCAGTATTTT. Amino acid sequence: CASSLGASVLSDTQYF.

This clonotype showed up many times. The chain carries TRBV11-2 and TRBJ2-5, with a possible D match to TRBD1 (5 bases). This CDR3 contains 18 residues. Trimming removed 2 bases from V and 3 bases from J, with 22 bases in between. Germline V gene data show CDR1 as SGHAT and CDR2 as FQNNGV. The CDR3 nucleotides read TGTGCCAGCAGCTTAATTTGGGGCAGTCAAAGTCTAAAAGAGACCCAGTACTTC. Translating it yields CASSLIWGSQSLKETQYF.

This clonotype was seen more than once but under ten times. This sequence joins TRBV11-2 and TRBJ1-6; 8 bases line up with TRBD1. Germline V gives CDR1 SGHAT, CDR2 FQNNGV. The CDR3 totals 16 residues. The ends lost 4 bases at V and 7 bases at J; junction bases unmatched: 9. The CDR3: CASSSNSGGGNSPLHF. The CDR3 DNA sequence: TGTGCCAGCAGCTCTAATTCAGGGGGCGGGAATTCACCCCTCCACTTT.

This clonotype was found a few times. The CDR3 region is CASSYDWGYAKNIQYF. DNA of the CDR3: TGTGCCAGCAGTTACGATTGGGGATATGCCAAAAACATTCAGTACTTC. This rearrangement joins TRBV6-5 to TRBJ2-4; the D is unclear. Trimming removed 2 bases from V and 1 base from J, with 12 bases in between. CDR1 MNHEY and CDR2 SVGAGI come from the germline V gene. The CDR3 runs to 16 residues.

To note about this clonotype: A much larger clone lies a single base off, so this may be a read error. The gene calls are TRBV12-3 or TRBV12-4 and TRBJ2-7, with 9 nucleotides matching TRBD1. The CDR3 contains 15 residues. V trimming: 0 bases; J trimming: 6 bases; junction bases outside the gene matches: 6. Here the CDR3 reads CASSLAGQGPCEQYF. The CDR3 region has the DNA TGTGCCAGCAGTTTAGCGGGACAGGGCCCCTGCGAGCAGTACTTC.

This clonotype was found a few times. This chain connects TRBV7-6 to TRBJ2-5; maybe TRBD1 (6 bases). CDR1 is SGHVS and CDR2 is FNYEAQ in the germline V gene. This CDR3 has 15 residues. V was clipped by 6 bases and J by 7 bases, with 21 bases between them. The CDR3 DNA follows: TGTGCCAGCAGTCCCACTCCAGGGGACCAGGGGACCCAGTACTTC. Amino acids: CASSPTPGDQGTQYF.

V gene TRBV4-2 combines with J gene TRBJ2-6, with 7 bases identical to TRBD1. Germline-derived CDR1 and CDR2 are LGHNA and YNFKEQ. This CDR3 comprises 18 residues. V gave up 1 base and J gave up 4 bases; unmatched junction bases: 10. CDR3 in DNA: TGTGCCAGCAGCCAAGTATCTAGGGGGCAGAGAGGGGCCAACGTCCTGACTTTC. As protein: CASSQVSRGQRGANVLTF.

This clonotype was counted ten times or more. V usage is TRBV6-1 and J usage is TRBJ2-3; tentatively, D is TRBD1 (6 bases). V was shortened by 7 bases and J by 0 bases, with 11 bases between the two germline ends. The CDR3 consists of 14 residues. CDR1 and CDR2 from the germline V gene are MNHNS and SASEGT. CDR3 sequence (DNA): TGTGCCAGCAAGACAGGTTGGAGCACAGATACGCAGTATTTT. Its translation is CASKTGWSTDTQYF.

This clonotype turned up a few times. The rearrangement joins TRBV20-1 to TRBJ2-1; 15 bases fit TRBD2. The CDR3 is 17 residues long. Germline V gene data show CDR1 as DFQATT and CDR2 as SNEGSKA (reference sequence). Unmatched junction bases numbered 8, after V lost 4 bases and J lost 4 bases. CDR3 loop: CSAITGTSGGFYNEQFF. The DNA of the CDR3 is TGCAGTGCTATAACCGGGACTAGCGGGGGGTTTTACAATGAGCAGTTCTTC.

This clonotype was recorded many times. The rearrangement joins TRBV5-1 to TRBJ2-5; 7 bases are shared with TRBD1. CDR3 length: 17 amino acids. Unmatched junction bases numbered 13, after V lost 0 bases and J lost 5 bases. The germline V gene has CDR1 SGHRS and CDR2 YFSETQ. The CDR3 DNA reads TGCGCCAGCAGCTTGGCTTCGGGACAGTCCCTGGGGGAGACCCAGTACTTC. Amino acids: CASSLASGQSLGETQYF.

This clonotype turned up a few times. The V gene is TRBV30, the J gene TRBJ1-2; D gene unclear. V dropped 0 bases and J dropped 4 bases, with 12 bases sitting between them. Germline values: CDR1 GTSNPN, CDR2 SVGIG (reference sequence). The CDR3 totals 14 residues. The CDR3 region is CAWSVGGVVYGYTF. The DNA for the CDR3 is TGTGCCTGGAGTGTAGGAGGAGTAGTCTATGGCTACACCTTC.

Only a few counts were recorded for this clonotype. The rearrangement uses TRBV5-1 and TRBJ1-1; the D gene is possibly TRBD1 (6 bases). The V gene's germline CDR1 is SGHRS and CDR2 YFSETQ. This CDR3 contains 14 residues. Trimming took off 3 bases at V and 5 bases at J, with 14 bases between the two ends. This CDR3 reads CASSSQGYRTEAFF. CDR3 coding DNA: TGCGCCAGCAGCTCACAGGGTTATCGGACTGAAGCTTTCTTT.

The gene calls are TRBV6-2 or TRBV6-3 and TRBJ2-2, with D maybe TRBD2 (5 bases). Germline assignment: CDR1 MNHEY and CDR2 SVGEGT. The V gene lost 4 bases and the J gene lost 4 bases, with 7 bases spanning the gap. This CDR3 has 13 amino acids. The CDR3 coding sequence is TGTGCCAGCAGTTCGAGCGGCACCGGGGAGCTGTTTTTT. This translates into CASSSSGTGELFF.

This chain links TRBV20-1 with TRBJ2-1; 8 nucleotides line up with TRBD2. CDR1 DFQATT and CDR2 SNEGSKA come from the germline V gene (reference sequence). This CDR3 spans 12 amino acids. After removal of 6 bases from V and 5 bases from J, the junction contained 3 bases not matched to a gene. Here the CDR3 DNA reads TGCAGTGCCCTAGCGGGCGACAATGAGCAGTTCTTC. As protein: CSALAGDNEQFF.

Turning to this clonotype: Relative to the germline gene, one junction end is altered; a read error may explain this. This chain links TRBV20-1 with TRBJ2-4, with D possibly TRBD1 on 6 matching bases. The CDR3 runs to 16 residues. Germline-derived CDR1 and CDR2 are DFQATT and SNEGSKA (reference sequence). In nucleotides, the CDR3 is TGCTGTGCTTATTCTGGGGGCCAGCGAACCAAAAACATTCAGTACTTC. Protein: CCAYSGGQRTKNIQYF.

CDR3 DNA sequence: TGCGCCAGCAGCTTGGTGCCGGTGTTGGTCCGTAATGAGCAGTTCTTC. Its protein is CASSLVPVLVRNEQFF. The chain recombines TRBV5-1 with TRBJ2-1; unclear D gene. The germline V and J ends were trimmed by 0 bases and 7 bases, with 17 bases remaining between them. Germline V gives CDR1 SGHRS, CDR2 YFSETQ. The CDR3 totals 16 residues. Looking up the rest from reference TRBV5-1 and TRBJ2-1 gives the full variable domain: KAGVTQTPRYLIKTRGQQVTLSCSPISGHRSVSWYQQTPGQGLQFLFEYFSETQRNKGNFPGRFSGRQFSNSRSEMNVSTLELGDSALYLCASSLVPVLVRNEQFFGPGTRLTVL.

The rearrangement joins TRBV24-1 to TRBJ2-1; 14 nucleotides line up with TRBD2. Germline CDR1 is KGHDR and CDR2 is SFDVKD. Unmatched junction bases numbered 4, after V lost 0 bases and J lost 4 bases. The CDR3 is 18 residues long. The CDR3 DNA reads TGTGCCACCAGTGATTTGGGACTAGCGGGGGGCCTATACAATGAGCAGTTCTTC. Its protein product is CATSDLGLAGGLYNEQFF.

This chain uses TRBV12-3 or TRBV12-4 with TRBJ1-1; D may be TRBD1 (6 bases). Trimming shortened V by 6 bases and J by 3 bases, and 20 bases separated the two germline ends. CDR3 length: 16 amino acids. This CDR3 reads CASRGVGGVGDTEAFF. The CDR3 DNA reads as TGTGCCAGCAGGGGGGTCGGGGGCGTAGGGGACACTGAAGCTTTCTTT.

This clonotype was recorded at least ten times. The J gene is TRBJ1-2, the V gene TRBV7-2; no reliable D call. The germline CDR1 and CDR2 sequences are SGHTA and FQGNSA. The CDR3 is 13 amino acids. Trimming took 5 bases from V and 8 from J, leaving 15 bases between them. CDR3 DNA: TGTGCCAGCAGCCCCCGGCGTGACGCGGGCTACACCTTC. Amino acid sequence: CASSPRRDAGYTF.

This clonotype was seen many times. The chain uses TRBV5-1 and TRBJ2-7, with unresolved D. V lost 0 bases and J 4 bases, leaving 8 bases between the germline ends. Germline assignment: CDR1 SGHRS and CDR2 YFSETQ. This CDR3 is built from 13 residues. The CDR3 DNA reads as TGCGCCAGCAGCTTGGGCGCTCTGTACGAGCAGTACTTC. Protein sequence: CASSLGALYEQYF.

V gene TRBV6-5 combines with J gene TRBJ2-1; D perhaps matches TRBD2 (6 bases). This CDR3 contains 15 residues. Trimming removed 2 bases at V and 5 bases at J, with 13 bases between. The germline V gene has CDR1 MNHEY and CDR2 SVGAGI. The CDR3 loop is CASSYSGYPDNEQFF. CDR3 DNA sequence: TGTGCCAGCAGTTACAGCGGGTATCCCGACAATGAGCAGTTCTTC.

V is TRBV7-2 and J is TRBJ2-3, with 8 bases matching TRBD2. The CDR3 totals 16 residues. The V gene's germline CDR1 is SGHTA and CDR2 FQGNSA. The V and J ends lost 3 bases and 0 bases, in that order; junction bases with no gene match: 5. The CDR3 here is CASSLGVAGSTDTQYF. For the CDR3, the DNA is TGTGCCAGCAGCTTGGGAGTAGCGGGGAGCACAGATACGCAGTATTTT.

This CDR3 is CSVGLSYEQYF. In nucleotides, the CDR3 is TGCAGCGTCGGCCTTTCCTACGAGCAGTACTTC. This chain joins TRBV29-1 and TRBJ2-7; no clear D gene. Trimming removed 6 bases at V and 1 base at J, with 7 bases between. The CDR3 loop spans 11 amino acids. Germline V gene data show CDR1 as SQVTM and CDR2 as ANQGSEA.